The T cell receptor (beta chain) under discussion was sequenced for a study of radiation and T cells in renal cell carcinoma. This clone was observed once. What it recognizes is unknown. Libraries were prepared by immunoSEQ multiplex PCR; TCRdb keeps only in-frame clonotypes and omits some of them. Of tens of thousands of clones listed, around 85% are singletons. The time point here: blood 2 weeks post-SBRT. The treatment denotes: 15 Gy SBRT to primary tumor, nephrectomy 4 weeks later. Broader study findings: In blood, top tumor clones expanded by 2 weeks, shrinking by 4.

This receptor was identified in a woman between 50 and 59 years old with renal cell carcinoma. Sequenced material: blood, taken from a patient whose treatment included radiotherapy and nephrectomy.

CDR3: CASSPGGAKVYEQYF. The DNA for the CDR3 is TGTGCCAGCAGTCCCGGGGGGGCGAAGGTCTACGAGCAGTACTTC. The V call is TRBV28, the J call TRBJ2-7; 8 nucleotides match TRBD2. Germline V gene lookup returns CDR1 MDHEN and CDR2 SYDVKM. J was trimmed by 3 bases and V by 5 bases; bases with no gene match: 9. CDR3 size: 15 residues.